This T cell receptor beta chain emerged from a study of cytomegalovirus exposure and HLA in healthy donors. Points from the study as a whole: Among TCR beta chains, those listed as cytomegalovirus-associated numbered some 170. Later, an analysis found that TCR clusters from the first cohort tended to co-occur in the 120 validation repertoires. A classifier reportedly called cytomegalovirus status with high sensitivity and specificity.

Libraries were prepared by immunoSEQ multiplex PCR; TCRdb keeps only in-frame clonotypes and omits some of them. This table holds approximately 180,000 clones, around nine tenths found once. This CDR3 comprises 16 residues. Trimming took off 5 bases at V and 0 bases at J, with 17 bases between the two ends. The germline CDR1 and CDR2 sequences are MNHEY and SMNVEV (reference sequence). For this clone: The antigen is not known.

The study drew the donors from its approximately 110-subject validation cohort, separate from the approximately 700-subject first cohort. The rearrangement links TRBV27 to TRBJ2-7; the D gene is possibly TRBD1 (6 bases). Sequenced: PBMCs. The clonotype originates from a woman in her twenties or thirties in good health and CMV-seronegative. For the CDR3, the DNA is TGTGCCAGCAGTCCAAGGCCGGACAGTAGCTCCTACGAGCAGTACTTC. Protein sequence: CASSPRPDSSSYEQYF.